This T cell receptor (beta chain) was identified in a study of cytomegalovirus exposure and HLA in healthy donors. Study-wide results and caveats: Reportedly, fewer N-insertions than the roughly 700-donor mean appeared in an Asian-associated ancestry cluster in a later analysis. With later analysis, a missense DCLRE1C variant became linked to TCR beta V- and J-gene trimming.

This clone was counted between two and nine times. What it recognizes is unknown. It was with 60 Vbeta and 13 Jbeta primers that the PCR ran. The protocol was immunoSEQ multiplex PCR, while the TCRdb copy is restricted to in-frame clones and leaves out a portion. The table records about 150,000 clones, approximately 60% of them present only once. The V gene's germline CDR1 is MDHEN and CDR2 SYDVKM. J was trimmed by 3 bases and V by 5 bases; bases with no gene match: 9. This CDR3 has 18 residues. The specimen was PBMCs. This clonotype originated in an older woman in good health and CMV-seropositive. V and J are TRBV28 and TRBJ2-1; 14 positions agree with TRBD2. CDR3 loop: CASSTGTGTSGGYNEQFF. The DNA for the CDR3 is TGTGCCAGCAGTACCGGAACCGGGACTAGCGGGGGCTACAATGAGCAGTTCTTC.